One and the same sample provided the 22 T cell receptor beta chains below, sequenced in a study of blood T cell repertoires in COVID-19. Libraries were prepared by immunoSEQ multiplex PCR; TCRdb keeps only in-frame clonotypes and omits some of them. Among around 160,000 clones listed, around 87% were seen once. The sample consisted of PBMCs or T cells enriched from blood (not recorded which). Source of these receptors: a woman aged 40 to 49 who had been exposed to COVID-19.

This sequence joins TRBV7-2 and TRBJ2-1, with 8 bases that match TRBD2. The CDR3 loop spans 14 amino acids. Trimming at V came to 10 bases and at J to 3 bases, leaving 8 bases not matched to a gene. CDR1 and CDR2 (germline): SGHTA, FQGNSA. This CDR3 reads CATLPTSDYNEQFF. DNA for the CDR3: TGTGCCACCCTGCCGACTAGCGACTACAATGAGCAGTTCTTC. Together with reference TRBV7-2 and TRBJ2-1, the CDR3 gives the full variable domain: GAGVSQSPSNKVTEKGKDVELRCDPISGHTALYWYRQSLGQGLEFLIYFQGNSAPDKSGLPSDRFSAERTGGSVSTLTIQRTQQEDSAVYLCATLPTSDYNEQFFGPGTRLTVL.

The sample holds a few counts of this clone. The V call is TRBV7-9, the J call TRBJ2-1; 14 bases align to TRBD2. The CDR3 covers 16 residues. The germline V gene has CDR1 SEHNR and CDR2 FQNEAQ (reference sequence). The junction had 7 bases not matched to a gene; V was cut back by 5 bases and J by 7 bases. The CDR3 loop reads CASSQPGLAGANEQFF. The CDR3 nucleotides are TGTGCCAGCAGCCAGCCGGGACTAGCGGGGGCTAATGAGCAGTTCTTC.

The chain joins TRBV5-5 to TRBJ2-2; D is unresolved. The V gene lost 2 bases and the J gene lost 3 bases, with 8 bases spanning the gap. Germline CDR1 SGHKS, CDR2 YYEKEE (reference sequence). The CDR3 runs 14 residues. As DNA, the CDR3 is TGTGCCAGCAGCTTTCAACCGGACACCGGGGAGCTGTTTTTT. Translation gives CASSFQPDTGELFF.

V gene TRBV6-5 combines with J gene TRBJ1-5; D uncertain. The germline V gene has CDR1 MNHEY and CDR2 SVGAGI. Trimming removed 0 bases at V and 7 bases at J, with 7 bases between. CDR3 length: 13 amino acids. DNA of the CDR3: TGTGCCAGCAGTTACTCGAGGGTCCAGCCCCAGCATTTT. Protein product: CASSYSRVQPQHF.

The V gene is TRBV5-1, the J gene TRBJ1-6; TRBD1 matches at 7 bases. Per germline, CDR1 SGHRS and CDR2 YFSETQ. V shed 4 bases and J 0 bases; nucleotides not matched to a gene: 4. CDR3 size: 16 residues. This CDR3 is CASSLRDSSYNSPLHF. The CDR3 DNA sequence: TGCGCCAGCAGCCTCCGGGACAGCTCCTATAATTCACCCCTCCACTTT.

This clone was detected once. V is TRBV6-5 and J is TRBJ1-4; 7 nucleotides match TRBD1. The germline V gene has CDR1 MNHEY and CDR2 SVGAGI. V shed 2 bases, J shed 8 bases, and the junction held 2 bases outside the gene matches. The CDR3 is 13 residues long. DNA of the CDR3: TGTGCCAGCAGTTACCGGGACAGCGAAAAACTGTTTTTT. Its protein product is CASSYRDSEKLFF.

The chain uses TRBV5-8 and TRBJ2-5; D uncertain. The CDR3 length is 14 residues. Germline CDR1 SGHTS, CDR2 YDEGEE. With 0 bases removed from V and 3 bases from J, the gap between germline ends came to 9 bases. The CDR3 DNA reads TGTGCCAGCAGCTTGGGCGTCCCAAAAGAGACCCAGTACTTC. This translates into CASSLGVPKETQYF.

V usage is TRBV3-1 (or the pseudogene TRBV3-2) and J usage is TRBJ2-6, with 8 bases identical to TRBD2. This CDR3 is 18 amino acids long. V was clipped by 0 bases and J by 0 bases; unmatched bases: 4. Looked up from germline, CDR1 is LGHDT and CDR2 is YNNKEL (reference sequence). The CDR3 nucleotides are TGTGCCAGCAGCCAAGAGGTTAGCGGGATCTCTGGGGCCAACGTCCTGACTTTC. The encoded protein is CASSQEVSGISGANVLTF.

The chain combines TRBV5-4 with TRBJ2-3; D is perhaps TRBD2 (5 bases). Deletions cut 2 bases from V and 0 bases from J, with 10 bases between. Germline V gene sequence: CDR1 SGHNT, CDR2 YYREEE (reference sequence). This CDR3 comprises 15 residues. CDR3 coding DNA: TGTGCCAGCAGCTTCGCGGGTTCCAGCACAGATACGCAGTATTTT. The encoded protein is CASSFAGSSTDTQYF.

CDR3 sequence reads: CASSPNPGLAYNEQFF. The CDR3 DNA sequence: TGTGCCAGCAGCCCCAACCCGGGACTAGCGTACAATGAGCAGTTCTTC. This chain connects TRBV13 to TRBJ2-1, with 10 bases aligning to TRBD2. The V gene end was trimmed by 5 bases and the J gene end by 4 bases; junction bases not matched to a gene: 8. CDR1 PRHDT and CDR2 FYEKMQ come from the germline V gene (reference sequence). There are 16 residues in the CDR3.

The chain carries TRBV27 and TRBJ1-4; D is uncertain. Germline CDR1 and CDR2: MNHEY and SMNVEV (reference sequence). The CDR3 runs 13 residues. V lost 3 bases and J 8 bases, leaving 10 bases between the germline ends. CDR3 loop: CASSLRVAEKLFF. CDR3 in DNA: TGTGCCAGCAGTTTGAGGGTAGCGGAAAAACTGTTTTTT.

J is TRBJ2-7 and V is TRBV6-2 or TRBV6-3, with 7 bases fitting TRBD2. The length of the CDR3 is 14 residues. After removal of 2 bases from V and 3 bases from J, the junction contained 4 bases not matched to a gene. Per the germline V gene, CDR1 is MNHEY and CDR2 is SVGEGT. The CDR3 is CASSYGTTFYEQYF. The CDR3, as DNA: TGTGCCAGCAGTTACGGGACTACCTTCTACGAGCAGTACTTC.

The V call is TRBV18, the J call TRBJ2-2; D is possibly TRBD1 (5 bases). The CDR3 consists of 13 residues. V gave up 10 bases and J gave up 2 bases, with 11 bases separating them. Looked up from germline, CDR1 is KGHSH and CDR2 is LQKENI. The CDR3 loop reads CATDSINTGELFF. CDR3 coding DNA: TGTGCCACCGACAGTATTAACACCGGGGAGCTGTTTTTT.

This clone was counted only a few times. The chain joins TRBV2 to TRBJ1-1; D is uncertain. Germline V gene data show CDR1 as SNHLY and CDR2 as FYNNEI. This CDR3 has 13 residues. Trimming shortened V by 5 bases and J by 0 bases, and 7 bases separated the two germline ends. The CDR3: CASSSQMNTEAFF. CDR3 coding DNA: TGTGCCAGCAGTTCTCAGATGAACACTGAAGCTTTCTTT.

This clone occurred a few times. The V call is TRBV19, the J call TRBJ1-3, with D perhaps matching TRBD1 (6 bases). CDR1 is LNHDA and CDR2 is SQIVND in the germline V gene (reference sequence). The V end lost 1 base, the J end lost 0 bases, and 13 bases lay between the germline ends. The CDR3 totals 17 residues. This CDR3 reads CASSIAPGQSSGNTIYF. CDR3 in DNA: TGTGCCAGTAGTATAGCCCCTGGACAGAGCTCTGGAAACACCATATATTTT.

The rearrangement uses TRBV27 and TRBJ2-7; a possible D gene is TRBD2 (6 bases). Trimming stripped 3 bases from V and 1 base from J, with 10 bases between. Germline lookup yields CDR1 MNHEY and CDR2 SMNVEV (reference sequence). This CDR3 has 14 amino acids. The CDR3 here is CASSLMAGSYEQYF. The CDR3 DNA reads as TGTGCCAGCAGTTTGATGGCGGGATCCTACGAGCAGTACTTC.

The V and J genes are TRBV10-1 and TRBJ2-7; TRBD1 matches 7 bases. V lost 9 bases, J lost 5 bases, and 13 bases stayed unmatched. Germline CDR1 and CDR2: WNHNN and SYGVQD (reference sequence). The CDR3 is 14 amino acids. CDR3 sequence (DNA): TGCGCCAGGAACCCGACAGGGCCCCCCAACGAGCAGTACTTC. It is translated as CARNPTGPPNEQYF.

Ten or more counts support this clone. The V gene is TRBV7-2, the J gene TRBJ1-1; D unresolved. Germline lookup yields CDR1 SGHTA and CDR2 FQGNSA. The CDR3 length is 14 residues. V shed 1 base and J shed 5 bases, with 11 bases lying between them. The CDR3 DNA reads TGTGCCAGCAGCTTAGACCAGGTAGTAACTGAAGCTTTCTTT. Residues: CASSLDQVVTEAFF.

This clone is a singleton in its sample. The gene calls are TRBV24-1 and TRBJ1-4, with 8 positions matching TRBD1. Germline loops: CDR1 KGHDR, CDR2 SFDVKD. V shed 5 bases and J 5 bases; nucleotides not matched to a gene: 12. CDR3 length equals 17 residues. In DNA, the CDR3 is TGTGCCACCAGTGGGACAGGGCAGAACGGAAAGAATGAAAAACTGTTTTTT. It encodes CATSGTGQNGKNEKLFF.

This clone has a count of ten or more. The chain uses TRBV3-1 (or the pseudogene TRBV3-2) and TRBJ2-1; the D gene is possibly TRBD1 (6 bases). Trimming took off 2 bases at V and 3 bases at J, with 8 bases between the two ends. Germline V lookup: CDR1 LGHDT, CDR2 YNNKEL (reference sequence). The CDR3 is 14 residues long. The CDR3 here is CASSQRGHYNEQFF. DNA for the CDR3: TGTGCCAGCAGCCAACGGGGACACTACAATGAGCAGTTCTTC.

V is TRBV9 and J is TRBJ2-5; 7 bases are shared with TRBD1. The CDR3 length is 14 residues. V was pared by 4 bases and J by 4 bases, with 7 bases of the junction left unmatched. The germline gives CDR1 SGDLS, CDR2 YYNGEE. DNA for the CDR3: TGTGCCAGCAGCCCGGGACAGAGAGCAGAGACCCAGTACTTC. As protein: CASSPGQRAETQYF.

This clone was seen only once. V usage is TRBV28 and J usage is TRBJ2-1; 10 nucleotides match TRBD2. J was trimmed by 4 bases and V by 2 bases; bases with no gene match: 5. The CDR3 is 16 amino acids. Germline V CDR1 and CDR2: MDHEN, SYDVKM. CDR3 nucleotide sequence: TGTGCCAGCAGTTTACTACTAGCGGGGCATTACAATGAGCAGTTCTTC. Amino acid sequence: CASSLLLAGHYNEQFF.